The T cell receptor (beta chain) described here comes from a study of T cell changes during pregnancy in multiple sclerosis. The CDR3 is 14 residues long. With 2 bases removed from V and 0 bases from J, the gap between germline ends came to 7 bases. Germline V gene sequence: CDR1 SGHVS, CDR2 FQNEAQ. Data came from immunoSEQ multiplex PCR; TCRdb stores just in-frame clones and leaves some out. Of 60,000 to 70,000 clones listed, 91% were seen once; the top ten hold roughly 2%. Material: peripheral blood, obtained in the third trimester of pregnancy. This TCR came from a female donor in good health, enrolled as a control in a pregnancy study. The chain is built from TRBV7-8 and TRBJ2-5, with D possibly matching TRBD2 (5 bases). CDR3 sequence: CASSLRGYQETQYF. CDR3 in DNA: TGTGCCAGCAGCTTACGGGGTTACCAAGAGACCCAGTACTTC.